Detailed here is one T cell receptor (beta chain). Its cognate antigen has yet to be identified. There are no base qualities to consult, and no much larger clone falls within one base. According to the germline V gene, CDR1 reads MNHEY and CDR2 reads SVGAGI. V has 3 bases trimmed and J has 3 bases trimmed; junction bases matching no gene number 5. CDR3 length: 15 amino acids, cysteine to phenylalanine. The CDR3 DNA has 45 bases and is translated from base 1. The sample comes from a study of blood T cell repertoires in COVID-19 (dated by TCRdb to about 2020). Some background on the complete study: The collaborator samples originated in the United States, Italy and Spain and spanned the acute and convalescent phases of COVID-19. The sample metadata nearly always contained a de-identified subject ID, COVID-19 status, age in years and sex. The prospective study material was composed of cDNA or gDNA derived from T cells, B-cell-depleted T cells, or PBMCs. Where HLA class I and class II types were available, the types were taken from metadata supplied by the sample provider, not from assay-based typing. The samples were drawn from two sources: the first 160 participants of the ongoing ImmuneRACE study, and 1,200 or so subjects contributed by 6 global collaborators. The repertoires were made available in a free public database intended to serve as a resource for research on the immune response to SARS-CoV-2. Deeply sampled blood TCRbeta repertoires from subjects exposed to, actively infected with, or recovered from COVID-19 were included in the dataset. Study-wide findings and limitations: How much clinical and demographic metadata was included differed by source and by participant, and the metadata was provided uncurated.

Samples from volunteer blood donors who had recovered from COVID-19 were contributed by a second Seattle source. The collaborating institutions used their own protocols to collect whole blood in K2EDTA tubes. For TCRbeta analysis, collaborators shipped samples in one of three forms: frozen whole blood, isolated PBMCs, or DNA extracted from either of those sample types. TCRbeta CDR3 regions were amplified from genomic DNA using the immunoSEQ Assay, a bias-controlled multiplex PCR. In the authors' own workflow: The number of nucleated cells in each sample was estimated from the amplification of reference gene primers within the assay. Sequence reads were collapsed and filtered to measure the absolute abundance of every unique TCRbeta CDR3 rearrangement. For each sample, productive Simpson clonality was calculated as the square root of Simpson's diversity index over productive rearrangements. Sourced from immuneACCESS, this table was stored by TCRdb with only in-frame sequences that have V and J called. A share of the clones is absent; for the studies checked, an unresolved V gene accounts for under half, and the remainder has no known explanation. That table furnishes V, J and clone size, whereas the DNA furnished D and trimming. Present in this sample are about 190,000 clones, approximately 80% of which were seen just once. The top ten clonotypes cover approximately 15% of the sample.

The sample comprised peripheral blood. In this chain, TRBV6-5 is recombined with TRBJ2-3, with 8 central nucleotides matching TRBD2. This receptor was taken from a man between 50 and 59 years old who had recovered from COVID-19. The nucleotide sequence is TGTGCCAGCAGTTATGGGACTAGTTCAACAGATACGCAGTATTTT. The encoded protein is CASSYGTSSTDTQYF.